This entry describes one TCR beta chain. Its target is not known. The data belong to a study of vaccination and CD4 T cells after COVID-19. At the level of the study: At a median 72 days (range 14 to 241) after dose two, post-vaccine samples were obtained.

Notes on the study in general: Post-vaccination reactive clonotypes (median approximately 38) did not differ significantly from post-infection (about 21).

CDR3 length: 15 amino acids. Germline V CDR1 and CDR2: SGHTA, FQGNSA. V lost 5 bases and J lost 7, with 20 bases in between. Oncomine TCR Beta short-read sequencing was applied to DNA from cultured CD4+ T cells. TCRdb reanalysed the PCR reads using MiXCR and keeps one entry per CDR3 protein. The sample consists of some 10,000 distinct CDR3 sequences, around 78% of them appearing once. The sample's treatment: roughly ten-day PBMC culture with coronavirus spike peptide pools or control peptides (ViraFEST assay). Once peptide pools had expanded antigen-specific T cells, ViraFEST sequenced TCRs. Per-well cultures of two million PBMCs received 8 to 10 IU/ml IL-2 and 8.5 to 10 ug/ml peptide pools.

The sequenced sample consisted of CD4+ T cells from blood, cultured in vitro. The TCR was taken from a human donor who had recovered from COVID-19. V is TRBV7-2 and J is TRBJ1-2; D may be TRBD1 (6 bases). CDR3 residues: CASSAYSTGSSGYTF. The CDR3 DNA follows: TGTGCCAGCAGCGCTTATTCCACAGGGTCTAGTGGCTACACCTTC.